Listed here are 15 T cell receptor beta chains from one sample, sequenced in a study of cytomegalovirus exposure and HLA in healthy donors. A multiplex PCR was run with 60 Vbeta primers and 13 Jbeta primers. Generated by immunoSEQ multiplex PCR, the TCRdb table keeps only in-frame clones and is missing some. This table has 140,000 or so clones, roughly 79% appearing once. The sample consisted of PBMCs. The receptors here all came from a woman younger than 45 in good health and CMV-seronegative.

The chain joins TRBV9 to TRBJ2-5; 7 nucleotides align to TRBD2. This CDR3 has 13 amino acids. Germline CDR1 SGDLS, CDR2 YYNGEE. The V segment lost 4 bases and the J segment 5 bases; nucleotides outside the gene matches: 5. As DNA, the CDR3 is TGTGCCAGCAGCAAACGGGAGGCTGAGACCCAGTACTTC. It yields the protein CASSKREAETQYF.

The CDR3 DNA is TGTGCCAGCAGCGAGACAGGCCCTCCTGGGGACGAGCAGTACTTC. The encoded protein is CASSETGPPGDEQYF. The rearrangement joins TRBV5-6 to TRBJ2-7, with D possibly matching TRBD1 (6 bases). V lost 4 bases and J lost 5, with 19 bases in between. The CDR3 length is 15 residues. Germline V gives CDR1 SGHDT, CDR2 YYEEEE.

V is TRBV30 and J is TRBJ2-1; perhaps TRBD1 as D (5 bases). CDR1 GTSNPN and CDR2 SVGIG come from the germline V gene (reference sequence). This CDR3 is built from 12 residues. Trimming shortened V by 5 bases and J by 7 bases, and 12 bases separated the two germline ends. The CDR3 DNA reads TGTGCCTGGGGACGGCCAGGGAATGAGCAGTTCTTC. It codes for CAWGRPGNEQFF.

This clone came up a few times. The chain is built from TRBV6-1 and TRBJ1-5; TRBD1 matches 10 bases. The germline V gene has CDR1 MNHNS and CDR2 SASEGT. The ends lost 6 bases at V and 1 base at J; junction bases unmatched: 0. The CDR3 is 14 amino acids. CDR3 sequence (DNA): TGTGCCAGCAGGGGACAGGGGAGCAATCAGCCCCAGCATTTT. Translated: CASRGQGSNQPQHF.

On this clone: Relative to the germline gene, one junction end is altered; a read error may explain this. The J gene is TRBJ1-2, the V gene TRBV7-9; D unclear. This CDR3 has 15 amino acids. Per the germline V gene, CDR1 is SEHNR and CDR2 is FQNEAQ (reference sequence). In DNA, the CDR3 is TGTTCCAGCAGCTTATCGAGGGTTGACAACTATGGCTACACCTTC. This sequence encodes CSSSLSRVDNYGYTF.

A word on this clone: The sample contains more than one DNA sequence encoding this CDR3. The rearrangement links TRBV9 to TRBJ2-1, with D tentatively TRBD2 (5 bases). V was trimmed by 4 bases and J by 1 base, leaving 9 bases between them. The CDR3 loop spans 14 amino acids. Looked up from germline, CDR1 is SGDLS and CDR2 is YYNGEE. This chain's CDR3 is CASSPGFSYNEQFF. In nucleotides, the CDR3 is TGTGCCAGCAGCCCGGGGTTTTCCTACAATGAGCAGTTCTTC.

The sample holds a few counts of this clone. The chain has TRBV7-9 and TRBJ2-2; 8 nucleotides match TRBD2. There are 16 residues in the CDR3. Germline CDR1 is SEHNR and CDR2 is FQNEAQ (reference sequence). V was pared by 3 bases and J by 6 bases, with 9 bases of the junction left unmatched. The CDR3 DNA reads TGTGCCAGCAGCTTCCCCCCGGGGGGGGACCCCGGGGAGCTGTTTTTT. Translating it yields CASSFPPGGDPGELFF.

The chain recombines TRBV5-1 with TRBJ1-2; D ambiguous. The V and J ends lost 0 bases and 2 bases respectively, with 8 bases between them. This CDR3 contains 14 residues. The germline gives CDR1 SGHRS, CDR2 YFSETQ. The CDR3 coding sequence is TGCGCCAGCAGCTTGGATCACGGGAACTATGGCTACACCTTC. Translating it yields CASSLDHGNYGYTF.

This rearrangement joins TRBV27 to TRBJ2-1, with 10 bases lining up with TRBD1. Germline lookup yields CDR1 MNHEY and CDR2 SMNVEV (reference sequence). The CDR3 consists of 15 residues. The J segment lost 5 bases and the V segment lost 5 bases, leaving 6 bases of the junction unmatched. CDR3: CASSILDRGDNEQFF. The CDR3 nucleotides are TGTGCCAGCAGTATTCTGGACAGGGGGGACAATGAGCAGTTCTTC.

The CDR3 region is CATSRFPGTVNGYGYTF. CDR3 nucleotide sequence: TGTGCCACCAGCAGATTTCCCGGGACAGTGAACGGCTATGGCTACACCTTC. The J gene is TRBJ1-2, the V gene TRBV15; TRBD1 agrees at 7 bases. The J segment lost 4 bases and the V segment lost 2 bases, leaving 13 bases of the junction unmatched. The CDR3 has 17 amino acids. Germline V CDR1 and CDR2: LNHNV, YYDKDF (reference sequence).

The gene calls are TRBV15 and TRBJ1-5; a weak D match, TRBD1 (6 bases). CDR3 length: 16 residues. The germline V gene encodes CDR1 LNHNV and CDR2 YYDKDF (reference sequence). V lost 0 bases and J lost 2, with 11 bases in between. The DNA of the CDR3 is TGTGCCACCAGCAGAGACGGGGGGCTCGGCAATCAGCCCCAGCATTTT. This gives the protein CATSRDGGLGNQPQHF.

This clone has only a few counts. The rearrangement links TRBV27 to TRBJ2-7, with 7 bases lining up with TRBD1. V was clipped by 5 bases and J by 1 base; unmatched bases: 8. The germline CDR1 and CDR2 sequences are MNHEY and SMNVEV (reference sequence). CDR3 length: 15 residues. Written as DNA, the CDR3 is TGTGCCAGCAGTAGATCCGGGACAGTTTCCTACGAGCAGTACTTC. Its translation: CASSRSGTVSYEQYF.

This clone was seen only once. The chain joins TRBV29-1 to TRBJ2-1; D is undetermined. CDR1 is SQVTM, CDR2 ANQGSEA, per germline. There are 13 residues in the CDR3. V was pared by 3 bases and J by 9 bases, with 15 bases between. This chain's CDR3 is CSVESQRWVEQFF. For the CDR3, the DNA is TGCAGCGTTGAGTCGCAGAGGTGGGTTGAGCAGTTCTTC.

The V and J genes are TRBV9 and TRBJ1-5; D is unresolved. The CDR3 consists of 15 residues. Germline-derived CDR1 and CDR2 are SGDLS and YYNGEE. V was clipped by 2 bases and J by 0 bases, with 9 bases between them. The CDR3 reads CASSVGDYSNQPQHF. The DNA of the CDR3 is TGTGCCAGCAGCGTTGGAGACTATAGCAATCAGCCCCAGCATTTT.

The chain carries TRBV6-5 and TRBJ2-1, with D possibly being TRBD2 (5 bases). V lost 2 bases and J lost 6, with 17 bases in between. From germline, CDR1 is MNHEY and CDR2 SVGAGI. The CDR3 consists of 16 residues. The CDR3 coding sequence is TGTGCCAGCAGTTACACTGGAGCCTCTAGCTTCAATGAGCAGTTCTTC. It translates to CASSYTGASSFNEQFF.